These 8 T cell receptor beta chains came from one sample sequenced in a study of blood T cell repertoires in COVID-19. Generated by immunoSEQ multiplex PCR, the TCRdb table keeps only in-frame clones and is missing some. The sample has 350,000 to 450,000 clones; 85% are singletons. Source material: peripheral blood. The receptors were sampled from a woman under 30 with acute or convalescent COVID-19.

This rearrangement joins TRBV19 to TRBJ2-5; TRBD2 agrees at 8 bases. Losses at the gene ends were 3 bases for V and 4 bases for J; bases not matched to a gene: 1. The CDR3 length is 13 residues. The germline CDR1 and CDR2 sequences are LNHDA and SQIVND (reference sequence). CDR3 DNA: TGTGCCAGTAGTATGCGGGGGGTAGAGACCCAGTACTTC. It translates to CASSMRGVETQYF. Drawing the rest from reference TRBV19 and TRBJ2-5, the complete variable domain is DGGITQSPKYLFRKEGQNVTLSCEQNLNHDAMYWYRQDPGQGLRLIYYSQIVNDFQKGDIAEGYSVSREKKESFPLTVTSAQKNPTAFYLCASSMRGVETQYFGPGTRLLVL.

The rearrangement joins TRBV4-2 to TRBJ2-3, with 8 bases lining up with TRBD2. The CDR3 is made up of 16 amino acids. V was clipped by 1 base and J by 4 bases; unmatched bases: 7. Germline loops: CDR1 LGHNA, CDR2 YNFKEQ. This CDR3 reads CASSQVVAGSPDTQYF. Here the CDR3 DNA reads TGTGCCAGCAGCCAAGTAGTAGCGGGAAGCCCAGATACGCAGTATTTT.

This clone came up a few times. The chain uses TRBV28 and TRBJ2-7, with D possibly being TRBD1 (6 bases). This CDR3 is 13 amino acids long. Per the germline V gene, CDR1 is MDHEN and CDR2 is SYDVKM. The V and J ends lost 2 bases and 2 bases respectively, with 7 bases between them. The CDR3 bases are TGTGCCAGCAGTTTACCAGGGGCCTACGAGCAGTACTTC. Encoded protein: CASSLPGAYEQYF.

The CDR3 nucleotides are TGTGGCATCATAGCGGGAGGTCTGGATGAGCAGTTCTTC. Amino acid sequence: CGIIAGGLDEQFF. The chain links TRBV19 to TRBJ2-1, with 10 positions matching TRBD2. This CDR3 has 13 amino acids. The germline V gene has CDR1 LNHDA and CDR2 SQIVND (reference sequence). The full variable domain, in which reference TRBV19 and TRBJ2-1 provide the parts outside the CDR3, is DGGITQSPKYLFRKEGQNVTLSCEQNLNHDAMYWYRQDPGQGLRLIYYSQIVNDFQKGDIAEGYSVSREKKESFPLTVTSAQKNPTAFYLCGIIAGGLDEQFFGPGTRLTVL.

The gene calls are TRBV2 and TRBJ2-1; D remains ambiguous. The CDR3 runs 12 residues. Germline V lookup: CDR1 SNHLY, CDR2 FYNNEI. Trimming shortened V by 5 bases and J by 5 bases, and 7 bases separated the two germline ends. The CDR3 sequence: CASSSDDNEQFF. Written as DNA, the CDR3 is TGTGCCAGCAGTTCAGATGACAATGAGCAGTTCTTC.

The chain recombines TRBV9 with TRBJ2-1, with 10 bases matching TRBD2. This CDR3 comprises 16 residues. Germline CDR1 and CDR2: SGDLS and YYNGEE. The J segment lost 3 bases and the V segment lost 4 bases, leaving 7 bases of the junction unmatched. CDR3 coding DNA: TGTGCCAGCAGCCCGAGACTAGCGGGTTTCTACAATGAGCAGTTCTTC. Its protein is CASSPRLAGFYNEQFF.

The rearrangement uses TRBV5-1 and TRBJ1-2, with TRBD1 matching 10 bases. The germline V gene has CDR1 SGHRS and CDR2 YFSETQ. V shed 3 bases and J 8 bases; nucleotides not matched to a gene: 7. This CDR3 spans 14 amino acids. CDR3: CASSSTGTGDGYTF. As DNA, the CDR3 is TGCGCCAGCAGCTCCACCGGGACAGGGGACGGCTACACCTTC.

The DNA of the CDR3 is TGTGCCAGCAGCCCCTTCGAGGGAGGTGAGCTGTTTTTT. Translating it yields CASSPFEGGELFF. This chain uses TRBV6-6 with TRBJ2-2; TRBD2 is a possible D gene (6 bases). The ends were cut back, 6 bases at V and 11 bases at J, with 16 bases in the middle. Germline V gene data show CDR1 as MNHNY and CDR2 as SVGAGI (reference sequence). The CDR3 is 13 amino acids.